This T cell receptor (beta chain) was recorded in a study of cytomegalovirus exposure and HLA in healthy donors. About the research overall: Unique TCRs numbering around 80 million, obtained from HLA-typed donors, made up an early data release.

Germline-derived CDR1 and CDR2 are SGHVS and FNYEAQ. The CDR3 has 17 amino acids. V lost 4 bases, J lost 0 bases, and 13 bases lay in between. Amplification used 60 Vbeta primers and 13 Jbeta primers. The protocol was immunoSEQ multiplex PCR, while the TCRdb copy is restricted to in-frame clones and leaves out a portion. The sample contains roughly 190,000 clones, roughly four fifths of which appear only once. About this clone: The antigen is unknown.

Regarding the study as a whole: It was likely that a cluster of highly shared sequence variants was a sequencing artifact. In a later analysis, a missense DCLRE1C variant was linked to TCR beta V- and J-gene trimming. Associated with cytomegalovirus, according to the listing, were 150 to 200 TCR beta chains.

Sequenced: PBMCs. The genes are TRBV7-6 and TRBJ2-6; D is uncertain. This TCR was sampled from a young woman in good health and CMV-seropositive. The CDR3 DNA reads TGTGCCAGCAGCTACTACTCGCCTAACTCTGGGGCCAACGTCCTGACTTTC. The encoded protein is CASSYYSPNSGANVLTF.